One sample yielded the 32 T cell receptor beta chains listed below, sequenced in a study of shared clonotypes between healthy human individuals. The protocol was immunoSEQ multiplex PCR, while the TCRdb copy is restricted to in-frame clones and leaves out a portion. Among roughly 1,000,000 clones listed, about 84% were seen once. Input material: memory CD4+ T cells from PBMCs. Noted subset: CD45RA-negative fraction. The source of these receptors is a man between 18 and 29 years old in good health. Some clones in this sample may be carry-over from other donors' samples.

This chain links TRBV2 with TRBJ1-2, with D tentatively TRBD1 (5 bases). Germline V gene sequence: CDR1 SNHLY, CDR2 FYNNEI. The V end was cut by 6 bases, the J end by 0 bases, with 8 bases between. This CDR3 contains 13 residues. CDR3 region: CASRGDTNYGYTF. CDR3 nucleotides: TGTGCCAGCAGGGGGGATACTAACTATGGCTACACCTTC.

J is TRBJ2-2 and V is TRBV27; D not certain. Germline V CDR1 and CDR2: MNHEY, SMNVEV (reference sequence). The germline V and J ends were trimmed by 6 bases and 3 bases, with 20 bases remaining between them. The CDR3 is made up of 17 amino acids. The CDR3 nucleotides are TGTGCCAGCAGCTTTTCCAATAGGGCGTGGTACACCGGGGAGCTGTTTTTT. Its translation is CASSFSNRAWYTGELFF.

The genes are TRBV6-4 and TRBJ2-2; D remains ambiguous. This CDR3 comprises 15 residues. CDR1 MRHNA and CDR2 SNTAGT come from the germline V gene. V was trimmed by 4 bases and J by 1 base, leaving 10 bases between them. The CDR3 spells CASSVGRRNTGELFF. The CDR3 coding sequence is TGTGCCAGCAGTGTCGGCAGGCGGAACACCGGGGAGCTGTTTTTT.

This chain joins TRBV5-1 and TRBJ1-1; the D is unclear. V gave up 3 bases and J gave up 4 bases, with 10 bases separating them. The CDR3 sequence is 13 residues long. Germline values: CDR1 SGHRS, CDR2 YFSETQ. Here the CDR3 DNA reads TGCGCCAGCAGCTCACAAGGCAGCACTGAAGCTTTCTTT. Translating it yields CASSSQGSTEAFF.

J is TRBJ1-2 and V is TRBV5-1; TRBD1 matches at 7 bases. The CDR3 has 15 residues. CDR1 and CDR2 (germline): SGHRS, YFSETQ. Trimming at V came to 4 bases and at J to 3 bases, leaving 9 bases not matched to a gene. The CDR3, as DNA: TGCGCCAGCAGCGCCCACAGGGGTGGGGACTATGGCTACACCTTC. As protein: CASSAHRGGDYGYTF. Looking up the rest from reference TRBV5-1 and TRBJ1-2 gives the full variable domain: KAGVTQTPRYLIKTRGQQVTLSCSPISGHRSVSWYQQTPGQGLQFLFEYFSETQRNKGNFPGRFSGRQFSNSRSEMNVSTLELGDSALYLCASSAHRGGDYGYTFGSGTRLTVV.

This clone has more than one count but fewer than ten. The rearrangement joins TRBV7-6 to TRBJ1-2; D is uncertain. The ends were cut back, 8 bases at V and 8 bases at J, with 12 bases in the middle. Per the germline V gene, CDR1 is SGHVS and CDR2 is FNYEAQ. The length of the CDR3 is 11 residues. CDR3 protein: CASGGPWGYTF. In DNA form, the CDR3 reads TGTGCCAGCGGAGGGCCTTGGGGCTACACCTTC.

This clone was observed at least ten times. The CDR3 bases are TGCGCCAGCAGTCGACCGACTAGCGGGAGACTCAACAATGAGCAGTTCTTC. Translating gives CASSRPTSGRLNNEQFF. V and J are TRBV5-1 and TRBJ2-1, with 12 nucleotides matching TRBD2. This CDR3 comprises 17 residues. CDR1 is SGHRS and CDR2 is YFSETQ in the germline V gene. Trimming cost V 5 bases and J 5 bases; bases outside gene matches: 11.

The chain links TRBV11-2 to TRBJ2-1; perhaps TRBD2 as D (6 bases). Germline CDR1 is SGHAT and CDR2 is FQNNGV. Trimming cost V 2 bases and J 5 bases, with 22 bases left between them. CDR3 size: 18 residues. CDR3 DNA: TGTGCCAGCAGCTTATTTGGCCTTAGGAGGGTTAGGGACAATGAGCAGTTCTTC. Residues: CASSLFGLRRVRDNEQFF.

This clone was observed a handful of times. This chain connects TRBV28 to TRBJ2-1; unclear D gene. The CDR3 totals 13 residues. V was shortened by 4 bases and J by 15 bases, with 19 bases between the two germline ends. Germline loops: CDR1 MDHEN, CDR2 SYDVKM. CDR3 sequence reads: CASSSLGIAAWFF. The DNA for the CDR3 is TGTGCCAGCAGTTCCCTTGGGATCGCCGCGTGGTTCTTC.

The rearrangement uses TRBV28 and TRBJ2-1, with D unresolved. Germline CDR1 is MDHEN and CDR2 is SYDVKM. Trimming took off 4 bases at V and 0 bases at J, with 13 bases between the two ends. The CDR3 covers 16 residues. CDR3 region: CASSSPSSHSYNEQFF. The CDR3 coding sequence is TGTGCCAGCAGTTCCCCTAGTTCCCACTCCTACAATGAGCAGTTCTTC.

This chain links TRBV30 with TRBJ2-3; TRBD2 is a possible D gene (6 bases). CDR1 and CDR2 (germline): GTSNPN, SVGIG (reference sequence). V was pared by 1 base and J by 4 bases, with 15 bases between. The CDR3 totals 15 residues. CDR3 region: CAWSGIAGTSDTQYF. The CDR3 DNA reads TGTGCCTGGAGTGGTATTGCGGGAACATCAGATACGCAGTATTTT.

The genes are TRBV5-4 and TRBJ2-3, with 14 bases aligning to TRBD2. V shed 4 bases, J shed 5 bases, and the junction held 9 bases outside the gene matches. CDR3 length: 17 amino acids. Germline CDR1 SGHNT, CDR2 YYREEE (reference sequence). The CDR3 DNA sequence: TGTGCCAGCAGCGGCGGGACTAGCGGGAGTTCCAGAGATACGCAGTATTTT. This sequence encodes CASSGGTSGSSRDTQYF.

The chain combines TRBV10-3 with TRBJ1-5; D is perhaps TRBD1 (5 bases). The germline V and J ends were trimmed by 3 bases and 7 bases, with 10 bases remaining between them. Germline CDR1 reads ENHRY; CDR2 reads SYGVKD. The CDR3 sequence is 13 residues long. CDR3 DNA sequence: TGTGCCATCAGTGACAGGGTAGACCAGCCCCAGCATTTT. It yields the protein CAISDRVDQPQHF.

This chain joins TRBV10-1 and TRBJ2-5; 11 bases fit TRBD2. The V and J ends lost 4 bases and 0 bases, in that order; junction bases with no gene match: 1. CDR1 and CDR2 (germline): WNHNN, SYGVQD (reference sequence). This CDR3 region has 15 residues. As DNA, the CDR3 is TGCGCCAGCAGTGCGACTAGCGGGGACCAAGAGACCCAGTACTTC. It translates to CASSATSGDQETQYF.

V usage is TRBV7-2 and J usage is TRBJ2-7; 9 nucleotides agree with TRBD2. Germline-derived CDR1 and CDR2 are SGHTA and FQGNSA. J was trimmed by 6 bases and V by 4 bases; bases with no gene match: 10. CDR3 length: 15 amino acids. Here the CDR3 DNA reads TGTGCCAGCAGCTCTCGACGCGGGGGGGCGGGCGAGCAGTACTTC. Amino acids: CASSSRRGGAGEQYF.

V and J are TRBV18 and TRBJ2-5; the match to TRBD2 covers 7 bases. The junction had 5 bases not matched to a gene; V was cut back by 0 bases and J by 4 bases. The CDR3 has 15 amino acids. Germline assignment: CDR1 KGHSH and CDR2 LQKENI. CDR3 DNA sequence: TGTGCCAGCTCACCACCGTCGGGGAGGGGAGAGACCCAGTACTTC. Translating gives CASSPPSGRGETQYF.

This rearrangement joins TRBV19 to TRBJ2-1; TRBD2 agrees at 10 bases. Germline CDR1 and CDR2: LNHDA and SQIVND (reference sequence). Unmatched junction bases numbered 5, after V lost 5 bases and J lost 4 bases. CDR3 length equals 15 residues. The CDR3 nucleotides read TGTGCCAGTAGTGTTCTAGCGGGAGTATACAATGAGCAGTTCTTC. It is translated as CASSVLAGVYNEQFF.

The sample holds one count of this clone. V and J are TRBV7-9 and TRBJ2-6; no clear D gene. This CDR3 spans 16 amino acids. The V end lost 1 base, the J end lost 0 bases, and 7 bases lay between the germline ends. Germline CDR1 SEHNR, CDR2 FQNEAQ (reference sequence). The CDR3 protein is CASSLVASSGANVLTF. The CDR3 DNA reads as TGTGCCAGCAGCTTAGTGGCGTCCTCTGGGGCCAACGTCCTGACTTTC.

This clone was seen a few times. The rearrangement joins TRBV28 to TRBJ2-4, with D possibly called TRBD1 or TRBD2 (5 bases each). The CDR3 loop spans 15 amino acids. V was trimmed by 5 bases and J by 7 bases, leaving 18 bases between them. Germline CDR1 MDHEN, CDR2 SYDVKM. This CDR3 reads CASSPPGTLGNIQYF. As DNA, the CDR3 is TGTGCCAGCAGTCCCCCCGGGACGTTAGGGAACATTCAGTACTTC.

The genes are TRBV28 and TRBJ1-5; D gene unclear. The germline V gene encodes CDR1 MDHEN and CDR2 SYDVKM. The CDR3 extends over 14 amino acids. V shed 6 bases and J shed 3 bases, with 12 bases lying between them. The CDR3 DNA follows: TGTGCCAGCAGCGTATTAACCTTCAATCAGCCCCAGCATTTT. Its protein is CASSVLTFNQPQHF.

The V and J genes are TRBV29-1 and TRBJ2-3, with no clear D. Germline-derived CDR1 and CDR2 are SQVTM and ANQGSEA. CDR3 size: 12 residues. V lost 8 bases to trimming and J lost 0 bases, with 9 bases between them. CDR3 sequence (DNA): TGCAGCTATCTTGGGAGCACAGATACGCAGTATTTT. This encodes CSYLGSTDTQYF.

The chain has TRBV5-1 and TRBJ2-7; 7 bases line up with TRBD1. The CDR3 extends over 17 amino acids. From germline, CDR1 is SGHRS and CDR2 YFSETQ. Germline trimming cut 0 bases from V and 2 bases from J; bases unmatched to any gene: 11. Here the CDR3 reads CASSLESPGQVPYEQYF. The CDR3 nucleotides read TGCGCCAGCAGCTTGGAAAGTCCCGGACAGGTGCCCTACGAGCAGTACTTC. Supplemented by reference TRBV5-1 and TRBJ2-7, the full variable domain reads KAGVTQTPRYLIKTRGQQVTLSCSPISGHRSVSWYQQTPGQGLQFLFEYFSETQRNKGNFPGRFSGRQFSNSRSEMNVSTLELGDSALYLCASSLESPGQVPYEQYFGPGTRLTVT.

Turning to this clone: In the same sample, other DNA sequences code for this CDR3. The CDR3 sequence: CASSYSGTSTDTQYF. In nucleotides, the CDR3 is TGTGCCAGCAGTTACTCGGGAACTAGCACAGATACGCAGTATTTT. V usage is TRBV6-5 and J usage is TRBJ2-3; D not certain. Trimming left V 0 bases short and J 0 bases short, with 7 bases between. The CDR3 extends over 15 amino acids. Germline CDR1 and CDR2: MNHEY and SVGAGI.

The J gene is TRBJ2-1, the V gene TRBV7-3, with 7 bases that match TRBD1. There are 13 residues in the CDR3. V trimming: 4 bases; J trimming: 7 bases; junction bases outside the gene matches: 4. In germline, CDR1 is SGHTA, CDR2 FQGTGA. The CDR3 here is CASSSQGVNEQFF. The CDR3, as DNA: TGTGCCAGCAGCTCCCAGGGGGTGAATGAGCAGTTCTTC.

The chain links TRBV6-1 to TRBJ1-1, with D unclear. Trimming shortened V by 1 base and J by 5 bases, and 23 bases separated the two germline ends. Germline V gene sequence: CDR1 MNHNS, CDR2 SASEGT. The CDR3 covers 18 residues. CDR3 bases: TGTGCCAGCAGTGAAGGGTCGCGGGGAGGAATTGGTGGTACTGAAGCTTTCTTT. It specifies CASSEGSRGGIGGTEAFF.

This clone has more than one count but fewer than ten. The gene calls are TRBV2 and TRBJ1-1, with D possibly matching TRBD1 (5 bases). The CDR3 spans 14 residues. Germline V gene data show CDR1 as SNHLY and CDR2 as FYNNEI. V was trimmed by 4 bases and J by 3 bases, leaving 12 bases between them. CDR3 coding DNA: TGTGCCAGCAGTGTAGAAGTAGGGGACACTGAAGCTTTCTTT. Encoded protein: CASSVEVGDTEAFF.

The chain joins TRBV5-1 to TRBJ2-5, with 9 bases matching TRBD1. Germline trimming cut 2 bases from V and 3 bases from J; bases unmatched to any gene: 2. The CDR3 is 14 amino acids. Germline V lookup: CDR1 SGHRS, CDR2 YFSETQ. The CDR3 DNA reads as TGCGCCAGCAGCTTACAGGGGGCCGAAGAGACCCAGTACTTC. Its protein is CASSLQGAEETQYF. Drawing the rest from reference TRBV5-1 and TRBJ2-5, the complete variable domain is KAGVTQTPRYLIKTRGQQVTLSCSPISGHRSVSWYQQTPGQGLQFLFEYFSETQRNKGNFPGRFSGRQFSNSRSEMNVSTLELGDSALYLCASSLQGAEETQYFGPGTRLLVL.

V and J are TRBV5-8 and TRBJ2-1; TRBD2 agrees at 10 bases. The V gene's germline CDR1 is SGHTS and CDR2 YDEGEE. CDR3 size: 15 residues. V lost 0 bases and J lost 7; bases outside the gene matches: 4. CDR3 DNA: TGTGCCAGCAGCTTGGGGCTAGCGGGAGCGAATGAGCAGTTCTTC. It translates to CASSLGLAGANEQFF.

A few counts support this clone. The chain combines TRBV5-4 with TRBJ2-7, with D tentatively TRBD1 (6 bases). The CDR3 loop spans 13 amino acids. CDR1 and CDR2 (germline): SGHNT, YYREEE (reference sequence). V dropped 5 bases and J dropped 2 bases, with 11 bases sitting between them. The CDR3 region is CASRRDNTYEQYF. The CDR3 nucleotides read TGTGCCAGCAGACGGGACAACACCTACGAGCAGTACTTC. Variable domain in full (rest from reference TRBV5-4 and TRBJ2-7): ETGVTQSPTHLIKTRGQQVTLRCSSQSGHNTVSWYQQALGQGPQFIFQYYREEENGRGNFPPRFSGLQFPNYSSELNVNALELDDSALYLCASRRDNTYEQYFGPGTRLTVT.

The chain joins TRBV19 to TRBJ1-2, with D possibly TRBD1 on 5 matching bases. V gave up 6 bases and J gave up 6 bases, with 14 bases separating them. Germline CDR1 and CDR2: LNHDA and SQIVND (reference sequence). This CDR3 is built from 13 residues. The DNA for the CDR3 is TGTGCCAGTAGCCCCCGCCCGGGGGATGGCTACACCTTC. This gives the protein CASSPRPGDGYTF.

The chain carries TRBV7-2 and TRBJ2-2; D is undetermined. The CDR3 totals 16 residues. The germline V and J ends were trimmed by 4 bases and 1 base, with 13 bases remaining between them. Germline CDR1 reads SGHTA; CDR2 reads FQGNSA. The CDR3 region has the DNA TGTGCCAGCAGCTCCCGGGCACTAATGAACACCGGGGAGCTGTTTTTT. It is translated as CASSSRALMNTGELFF.

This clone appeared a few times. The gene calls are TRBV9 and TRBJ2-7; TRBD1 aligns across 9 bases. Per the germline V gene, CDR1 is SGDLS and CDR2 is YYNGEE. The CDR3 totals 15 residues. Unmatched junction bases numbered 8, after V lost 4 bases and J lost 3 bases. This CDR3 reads CASSPRTGVIYEQYF. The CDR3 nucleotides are TGTGCCAGCAGCCCGAGGACAGGGGTGATCTACGAGCAGTACTTC.